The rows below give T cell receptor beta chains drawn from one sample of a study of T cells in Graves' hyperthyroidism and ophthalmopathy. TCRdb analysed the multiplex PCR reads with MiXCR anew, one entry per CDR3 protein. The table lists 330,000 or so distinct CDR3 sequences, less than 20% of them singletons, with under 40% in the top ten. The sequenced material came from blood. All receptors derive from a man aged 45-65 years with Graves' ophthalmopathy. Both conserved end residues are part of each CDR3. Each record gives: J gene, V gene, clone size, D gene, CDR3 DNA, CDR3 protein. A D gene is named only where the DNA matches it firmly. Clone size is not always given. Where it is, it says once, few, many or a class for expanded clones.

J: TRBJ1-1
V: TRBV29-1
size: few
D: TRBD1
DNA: TGCAGCGGCGGACAGGGAAACACTGAAGCTTTCTTT
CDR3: CSGGQGNTEAFF

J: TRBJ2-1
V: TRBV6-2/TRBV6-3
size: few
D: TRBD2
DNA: TGTGCCAGCAGTTCCTTAAGACTAGCGGGAGGGGATGAGCAGTTCTTC
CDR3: CASSSLRLAGGDEQFF

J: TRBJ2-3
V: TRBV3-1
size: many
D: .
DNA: TGTGCCAGCAGCCCCATGGCGACCACAGATACGCAGTATTTT
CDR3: CASSPMATTDTQYF

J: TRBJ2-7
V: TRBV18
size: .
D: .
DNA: TGTGCCAGCTCACCAGGGGCAGGGGGGTGCGAGCAGTACTTC
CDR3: CASSPGAGGCEQYF

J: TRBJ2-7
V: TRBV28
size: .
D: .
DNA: TGTGCCAGCAACCCTGGAGGGTTAGAGCAGTACTTC
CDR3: CASNPGGLEQYF

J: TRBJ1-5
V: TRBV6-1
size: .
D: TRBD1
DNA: TGTGCCAGCAGGTCCCGGACAGGGAGCAATCAGCCCCAGCATTTT
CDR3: CASRSRTGSNQPQHF

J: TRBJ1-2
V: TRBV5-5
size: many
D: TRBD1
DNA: TGTGCCAGCAGCTTGCTCGACAGGGGTGGGAACTATGGCTACACCTTC
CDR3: CASSLLDRGGNYGYTF

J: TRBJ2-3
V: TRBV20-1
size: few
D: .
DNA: TGCAGTGCTACCGCTAATACGCAGTATTTT
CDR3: CSATANTQYF

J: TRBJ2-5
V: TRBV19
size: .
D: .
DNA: TGTGCCAGTAGTATGCAGGAGAGGGAGACCCAGTACTTC
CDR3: CASSMQERETQYF

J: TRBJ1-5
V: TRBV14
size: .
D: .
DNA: TGTGCCAGCAGCCAAGGAAGACCTAGGACTCCCCGTAATCAGCCCCAGCATTTT
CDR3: CASSQGRPRTPRNQPQHF

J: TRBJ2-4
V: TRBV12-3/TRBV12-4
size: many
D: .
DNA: TGTGCCAGCAGTTTTTCGGTGGGGAGCTGGGGGCTAGCCAAAAACATTCAGTACTTC
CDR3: CASSFSVGSWGLAKNIQYF

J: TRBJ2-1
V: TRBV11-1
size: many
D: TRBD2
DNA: TGTGCCAGCAGCTTACGGTCTAGCGGAGTCTACAATGAGCAGTTCTTC
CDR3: CASSLRSSGVYNEQFF

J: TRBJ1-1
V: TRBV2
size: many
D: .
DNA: TGTGCCAGCAGTGGAGGGAACACTGAAGCTTTCTTT
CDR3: CASSGGNTEAFF

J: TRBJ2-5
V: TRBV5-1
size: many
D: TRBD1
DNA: TGCGCCAGCAGCGTCGGACAGGCACAAGAGACCCAGTACTTC
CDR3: CASSVGQAQETQYF

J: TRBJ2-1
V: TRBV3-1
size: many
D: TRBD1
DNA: TGTGCCAGCAGCCAATCGGGACAGGGGGAGTACAATGAGCAGTTCTTC
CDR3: CASSQSGQGEYNEQFF

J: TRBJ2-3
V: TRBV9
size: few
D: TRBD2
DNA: TGTGCCAGCAGCGCGAGCGGGGATGCAGATACGCAGTATTTT
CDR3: CASSASGDADTQYF

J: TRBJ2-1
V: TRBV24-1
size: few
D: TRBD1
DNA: TGTGCCACCAGTGTCTCTACAGGGGACCCATACAATGAGCAGTTCTTC
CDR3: CATSVSTGDPYNEQFF

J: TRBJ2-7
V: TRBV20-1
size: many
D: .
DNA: TGCAGTGCTAGATTTGGAGCGGAGGCCTTTAGGGAGCAGTACTTC
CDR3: CSARFGAEAFREQYF

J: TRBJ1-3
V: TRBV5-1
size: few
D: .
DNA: TGCGCCAGCAGCTTGGCGGGTGGGCCCATCTCTGGAAACACCATATATTTT
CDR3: CASSLAGGPISGNTIYF

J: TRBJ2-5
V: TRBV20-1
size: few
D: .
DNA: TGCAGTGCCCTCATACTTTTCGGGGAGACCCAGTACTTC
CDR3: CSALILFGETQYF

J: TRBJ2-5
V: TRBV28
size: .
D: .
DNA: TGTGCCAGCAGTCGTTACCCCATTCAGACTGAGTACTTC
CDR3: CASSRYPIQTEYF

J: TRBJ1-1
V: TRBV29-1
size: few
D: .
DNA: TGCAGCGTTGTGGGGGTAATGAACACTGAAGCTTTCTTT
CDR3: CSVVGVMNTEAFF

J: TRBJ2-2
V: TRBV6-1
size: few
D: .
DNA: TGTGCCAGCAGGGCCGGGGGTAGCGGCGGGGAGCTGTTTTTT
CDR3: CASRAGGSGGELFF

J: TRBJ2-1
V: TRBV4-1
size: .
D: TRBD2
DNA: TGCGCCAGCAGCCCCGGACTAGCGGCAACGGATGAGCAGTTCTTC
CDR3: CASSPGLAATDEQFF

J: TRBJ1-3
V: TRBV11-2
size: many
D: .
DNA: TGTGCCAGCAGCTTAAGTACGGGACACTCTTCTGGAAACACCATATATTTT
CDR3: CASSLSTGHSSGNTIYF

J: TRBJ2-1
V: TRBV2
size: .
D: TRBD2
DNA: TGTGCCAGCAGTGCTACTAGCGGGACCTCCTACAATGAGCAGTTCTTC
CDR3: CASSATSGTSYNEQFF

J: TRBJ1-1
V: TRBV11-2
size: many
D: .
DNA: TGTGCCAGCAGCCTAGCCCCCGGGCCGCGGGCGACTGAAGCTTTCTTT
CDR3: CASSLAPGPRATEAFF

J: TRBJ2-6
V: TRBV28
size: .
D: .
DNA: TGTGCCAGCAGCCCTACATCAAACTCTGGGGCCAACGTCCTGGCTTTC
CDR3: CASSPTSNSGANVLAF

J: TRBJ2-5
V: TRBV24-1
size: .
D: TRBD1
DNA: TGTGCCACCAGTACGAGACAGGGTTTGGGAGAGACCCAGTACTTC
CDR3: CATSTRQGLGETQYF

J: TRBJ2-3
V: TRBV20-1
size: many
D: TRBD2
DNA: TGCAGTGCTAGGACCGCGGGAGGTGATGTAGATACGCAGTATTTT
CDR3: CSARTAGGDVDTQYF